This passage covers 30 T cell receptor beta chains from one sample sequenced in a study of cytomegalovirus exposure and HLA in healthy donors (dated by TCRdb to 2017 to 2019). The library was made by the immunoSEQ multiplex PCR assay. Held by TCRdb, this immuneACCESS table contains in-frame sequences only and omits some clones. Under half of the omission traces to an unresolved V gene where checked; the cause of the rest is unknown. The sample includes 90,000 to 120,000 clones, with under 85% observed a single time. Of the sample, 3% to 3.5% is held by the ten largest clones. Sequenced: PBMCs. These receptors were obtained from a woman aged 18 to 35 in good health and CMV-seronegative.

This sequence joins TRBV6-6 and TRBJ1-1; 10 nucleotides line up with TRBD1. The germline V gene has CDR1 MNHNY and CDR2 SVGAGI (reference sequence). V lost 5 bases and J lost 4; bases outside the gene matches: 7. CDR3 length: 15 residues. This CDR3 is CASSRTGGEGTEAFF. The CDR3 DNA is TGTGCCAGCAGTAGGACAGGGGGAGAGGGCACTGAAGCTTTCTTT.

V usage is TRBV5-1 and J usage is TRBJ2-5, with 10 positions matching TRBD2. Germline V gene data show CDR1 as SGHRS and CDR2 as YFSETQ. The trim removed 1 base at V and 3 bases at J, leaving 9 bases unmatched. This CDR3 has 17 residues. The DNA of the CDR3 is TGCGCCAGCAGCTTGATAAGCGGGGGGGAGAGGAAAGAGACCCAGTACTTC. Protein: CASSLISGGERKETQYF.

This clone appeared a single time. The chain combines TRBV11-2 with TRBJ2-5; 11 nucleotides agree with TRBD2. From germline, CDR1 is SGHAT and CDR2 FQNNGV. V was clipped by 1 base and J by 4 bases; unmatched bases: 5. The CDR3 runs to 16 residues. The CDR3 is CASSLGLAGYSETQYF. CDR3 DNA sequence: TGTGCCAGCAGCTTAGGACTAGCGGGGTACTCAGAGACCCAGTACTTC.

The rearrangement joins TRBV6-6 to TRBJ2-3; D perhaps matches TRBD2 (7 bases). In germline, CDR1 is MNHNY, CDR2 SVGAGI (reference sequence). The CDR3 loop spans 16 amino acids. The V gene lost 2 bases and the J gene lost 0 bases, with 12 bases spanning the gap. In nucleotides, the CDR3 is TGTGCCAGCAGTTACGGGGGGGGCACTAGCACAGATACGCAGTATTTT. This codes for CASSYGGGTSTDTQYF.

The chain joins TRBV15 to TRBJ2-3; 11 bases agree with TRBD2. This CDR3 has 17 residues. After removal of 3 bases from V and 0 bases from J, the junction contained 5 bases not matched to a gene. The germline V gene has CDR1 LNHNV and CDR2 YYDKDF (reference sequence). As DNA, the CDR3 is TGTGCCACCAGCAGGACTAGCGGGGCCCCTAGCACAGATACGCAGTATTTT. It specifies CATSRTSGAPSTDTQYF.

This chain joins TRBV6-5 and TRBJ1-2; D might be TRBD1 (6 bases). The CDR3 totals 11 residues. Trimming took off 8 bases at V and 14 bases at J, with 18 bases between the two ends. Germline CDR1 reads MNHEY; CDR2 reads SVGAGI. The CDR3 reads CASGTGTSQTF. The CDR3 DNA follows: TGTGCCAGCGGAACAGGGACGAGTCAAACCTTC.

The chain carries TRBV25-1 and TRBJ2-7; 8 bases fit TRBD1. Losses at the gene ends were 6 bases for V and 6 bases for J; bases not matched to a gene: 7. This CDR3 spans 13 amino acids. CDR1 and CDR2 from the germline V gene are MGHDK and SYGVNS. This CDR3 reads CASRQGARGEQYF. CDR3 DNA sequence: TGTGCCAGCAGGCAGGGGGCGCGGGGCGAGCAGTACTTC.

The chain is built from TRBV29-1 and TRBJ1-2, with D maybe TRBD1 (6 bases). Germline V gene sequence: CDR1 SQVTM, CDR2 ANQGSEA. The CDR3 totals 17 residues. The ends were cut back, 5 bases at V and 0 bases at J, with 22 bases in the middle. The CDR3 protein is CSVLLADRSSANYGYTF. Written as DNA, the CDR3 is TGCAGCGTTTTATTAGCAGACAGGTCGTCAGCTAACTATGGCTACACCTTC.

A word on this clone: An end of the junction differs from the germline gene, which may be a read error. The chain recombines TRBV2 with TRBJ2-5; 7 bases are shared with TRBD1. Germline CDR1 and CDR2: SNHLY and FYNNEI. This CDR3 region has 14 residues. The CDR3 bases are TGTGCCAGCAGCGAAGGGGCAGGGGGAGAGACCCAGTACTTC. Translating gives CASSEGAGGETQYF.

This chain joins TRBV27 and TRBJ2-3; D call uncertain. The germline V gene has CDR1 MNHEY and CDR2 SMNVEV (reference sequence). V lost 6 bases, J lost 4 bases, and 5 bases lay in between. The CDR3 has 11 residues. The CDR3 reads CASSLADTQYF. For the CDR3, the DNA is TGTGCCAGCAGCCTAGCAGATACGCAGTATTTT.

This clone was seen just once. This chain uses TRBV7-6 with TRBJ2-3; maybe TRBD1 (6 bases). V was cut by 6 bases and J by 3 bases, with 16 bases left in between. The CDR3 totals 15 residues. Germline assignment: CDR1 SGHVS and CDR2 FNYEAQ. In DNA form, the CDR3 reads TGTGCCAGCAGTTTGAGGGGGATGGGTACAGATACGCAGTATTTT. This encodes CASSLRGMGTDTQYF.

Only a few counts were recorded for this clone. The chain couples TRBV15 to TRBJ2-1; 12 bases are shared with TRBD2. CDR3 size: 15 residues. Germline V gene lookup returns CDR1 LNHNV and CDR2 YYDKDF (reference sequence). V lost 2 bases and J lost 4; bases outside the gene matches: 0. The CDR3, as DNA: TGTGCCACCAGCAGAACTAGCGGGGGGTACAATGAGCAGTTCTTC. This translates into CATSRTSGGYNEQFF.

The chain is built from TRBV13 and TRBJ1-4, with D perhaps TRBD1 (5 bases). This CDR3 comprises 13 residues. Germline V gene data show CDR1 as PRHDT and CDR2 as FYEKMQ (reference sequence). Trimming shortened V by 5 bases and J by 7 bases, and 11 bases separated the two germline ends. Here the CDR3 reads CASSTTRGEKLFF. CDR3 coding DNA: TGTGCCAGCAGCACGACAAGGGGTGAAAAACTGTTTTTT.

This chain uses TRBV7-3 with TRBJ2-3; 9 positions agree with TRBD2. This CDR3 region has 15 residues. V lost 4 bases, J lost 4 bases, and 6 bases stayed unmatched. The V gene's germline CDR1 is SGHTA and CDR2 FQGTGA. CDR3 loop: CASSSGGGAADTQYF. The CDR3 DNA reads TGTGCCAGCAGCTCAGGCGGGGGGGCCGCAGATACGCAGTATTTT.

The chain has TRBV9 and TRBJ2-3; TRBD2 matches at 10 bases. The junction had 11 bases not matched to a gene; V was cut back by 3 bases and J by 10 bases. CDR3 size: 15 residues. From germline, CDR1 is SGDLS and CDR2 YYNGEE. CDR3 nucleotide sequence: TGTGCCAGCAGCGAAGGGGGCAGGGGGACTAGCGCGCAGTATTTT. Protein: CASSEGGRGTSAQYF.

The V call is TRBV7-9, the J call TRBJ2-4; 7 bases match TRBD1. V lost 2 bases and J lost 8; bases outside the gene matches: 3. The length of the CDR3 is 13 residues. The V gene's germline CDR1 is SEHNR and CDR2 FQNEAQ (reference sequence). The CDR3 sequence: CASSLFQGDIQYF. For the CDR3, the DNA is TGTGCCAGCAGCTTATTCCAGGGGGACATTCAGTACTTC. Full variable domain (outside the CDR3, taken from reference TRBV7-9 and TRBJ2-4): DTGVSQNPRHKITKRGQNVTFRCDPISEHNRLYWYRQTLGQGPEFLTYFQNEAQLEKSRLLSDRFSAERPKGSFSTLEIQRTEQGDSAMYLCASSLFQGDIQYFGAGTRLSVL.

The V and J genes are TRBV2 and TRBJ1-1; 10 nucleotides agree with TRBD1. The CDR3 extends over 17 amino acids. Germline CDR1 is SNHLY and CDR2 is FYNNEI. Unmatched junction bases numbered 9, after V lost 3 bases and J lost 2 bases. The chain's CDR3 is CASSERQGAFFNTEAFF. CDR3 nucleotide sequence: TGTGCCAGCAGTGAGAGACAGGGGGCGTTTTTTAACACTGAAGCTTTCTTT.

The chain joins TRBV5-1 to TRBJ1-2; TRBD1 might be the D (5 bases). CDR3 length equals 14 residues. Deletions cut 4 bases from V and 6 bases from J, with 16 bases between. The germline CDR1 and CDR2 sequences are SGHRS and YFSETQ. The CDR3 here is CASSQGGGFDGYTF. The CDR3 DNA is TGCGCCAGCAGCCAAGGTGGGGGGTTTGATGGCTACACCTTC.

The CDR3 sequence: CASSFGGGCRSGNTIYF. DNA for the CDR3: TGTGCCAGCAGCTTTGGGGGGGGGTGTCGCTCTGGAAACACCATATATTTT. This chain uses TRBV7-3 with TRBJ1-3, with D perhaps TRBD1 (5 bases). There are 17 residues in the CDR3. Between the trimmed V and J ends, which lost 3 bases and 0 bases, there was a span of 15 bases. Germline values: CDR1 SGHTA, CDR2 FQGTGA.

Of note for this clone: The sample holds other DNA sequences that translate to the same CDR3. J is TRBJ2-7 and V is TRBV9; no firm D call. CDR3 length: 13 amino acids. The ends were cut back, 0 bases at V and 3 bases at J, with 7 bases in the middle. Germline V gene lookup returns CDR1 SGDLS and CDR2 YYNGEE. The CDR3 DNA follows: TGTGCCAGCAGCGTAGGGCAGAACTACGAGCAGTACTTC. Its translation: CASSVGQNYEQYF.

V gene TRBV25-1 combines with J gene TRBJ2-7; D might be TRBD2 (7 bases). V lost 1 base, J lost 7 bases, and 11 bases lay in between. This CDR3 has 13 amino acids. Per the germline V gene, CDR1 is MGHDK and CDR2 is SYGVNS. The DNA for the CDR3 is TGTGCCAGCAGTGAATCCGGGGGGCCGGAGCAGTACTTC. Amino acids: CASSESGGPEQYF.

CDR3 DNA: TGTGCCAGCAGGGAGGAGCGCACAGATACGCAGTATTTT. Translation gives CASREERTDTQYF. The chain joins TRBV2 to TRBJ2-3; tentatively, D is TRBD2 (5 bases). Trimming left V 6 bases short and J 1 base short, with 8 bases between. The CDR3 covers 13 residues. Germline CDR1 and CDR2: SNHLY and FYNNEI.

The V gene is TRBV30, the J gene TRBJ1-2, with D possibly TRBD1 on 5 matching bases. V was clipped by 4 bases and J by 1 base, with 13 bases between them. The CDR3 extends over 14 amino acids. The germline gives CDR1 GTSNPN, CDR2 SVGIG (reference sequence). CDR3: CAWNRDSLNYGYTF. The DNA for the CDR3 is TGTGCCTGGAATCGAGACAGCCTTAACTATGGCTACACCTTC.

V and J are TRBV28 and TRBJ2-7; no firm D call. The ends were cut back, 3 bases at V and 6 bases at J, with 9 bases in the middle. The CDR3 spans 12 residues. Germline CDR1 and CDR2: MDHEN and SYDVKM. The CDR3 DNA sequence: TGTGCCAGCAGTTTCCAAAGCCGCGAGCAGTACTTC. This sequence encodes CASSFQSREQYF.

The chain recombines TRBV5-6 with TRBJ2-1, with no clear D. With 1 base removed from V and 3 bases from J, the gap between germline ends came to 5 bases. The CDR3 runs to 13 residues. Germline V gives CDR1 SGHDT, CDR2 YYEEEE. The CDR3 loop reads CASSLFNYNEQFF. The CDR3 bases are TGTGCCAGCAGCTTGTTCAACTACAATGAGCAGTTCTTC.

The V gene is TRBV27, the J gene TRBJ2-7, with TRBD1 as a possible D gene (6 bases). The CDR3 spans 13 residues. Deletions cut 3 bases from V and 0 bases from J, with 6 bases between. CDR1 is MNHEY and CDR2 is SMNVEV in the germline V gene (reference sequence). The CDR3 region is CASSLGASYEQYF. For the CDR3, the DNA is TGTGCCAGCAGTTTGGGGGCCTCCTACGAGCAGTACTTC.

In its sample, this clone was seen once. The chain employs TRBV13 and TRBJ2-7; a possible D gene is TRBD1 (6 bases). This CDR3 is built from 14 residues. Germline CDR1 and CDR2: PRHDT and FYEKMQ (reference sequence). V lost 7 bases, J lost 5 bases, and 18 bases lay in between. The DNA of the CDR3 is TGTGCCAGCACGCTAAACCAACAGGGCAACGAGCAGTACTTC. Translation gives CASTLNQQGNEQYF.

With respect to this clone: Other DNA sequences of this sample code for an identical CDR3. This sequence joins TRBV5-1 and TRBJ2-1; 10 bases align to TRBD2. This CDR3 region has 15 residues. Germline CDR1 reads SGHRS; CDR2 reads YFSETQ. Germline trimming cut 3 bases from V and 1 base from J; bases unmatched to any gene: 1. The CDR3 loop reads CASSSSGGSYNEQFF. The DNA of the CDR3 is TGCGCCAGCAGCTCTAGCGGGGGATCCTACAATGAGCAGTTCTTC. Looking up the rest from reference TRBV5-1 and TRBJ2-1 gives the full variable domain: KAGVTQTPRYLIKTRGQQVTLSCSPISGHRSVSWYQQTPGQGLQFLFEYFSETQRNKGNFPGRFSGRQFSNSRSEMNVSTLELGDSALYLCASSSSGGSYNEQFFGPGTRLTVL.

The rearrangement joins TRBV27 to TRBJ1-6; weak D call: TRBD1 (6 bases). The V end was cut by 5 bases, the J end by 0 bases, with 14 bases between. This CDR3 contains 17 residues. CDR1 is MNHEY, CDR2 SMNVEV, per germline (reference sequence). The DNA of the CDR3 is TGTGCCAGCAGTGGGGTGGGGGCTAACTCCTATAATTCACCCCTCCACTTT. The encoded protein is CASSGVGANSYNSPLHF.

The chain employs TRBV9 and TRBJ1-1, with 9 bases aligning to TRBD1. The CDR3 length is 14 residues. V dropped 4 bases and J dropped 4; count of bases not matched to a gene: 5. Germline CDR1 SGDLS, CDR2 YYNGEE. CDR3 bases: TGTGCCAGCAGCTTCCGGGACAGGGCCACTGAAGCTTTCTTT. Translated, it gives CASSFRDRATEAFF.